Listed below are T cell receptor beta chains from one sample, sequenced in a study of T cells after yellow fever vaccination. From the 5' RACE reads, TCRdb called clonotypes with MiXCR, one entry per CDR3 protein. The table records about 510,000 distinct CDR3 sequences, 21% of them present only once. The sequencing used PBMCs, collected roughly 20 days after the first yellow fever vaccination. The receptors stem from a young man who received the YFV17D yellow fever vaccine. The CDR3 runs from the conserved cysteine through the conserved F or W. The order of the fields is V gene, clone size, J gene, D gene, CDR3 protein, CDR3 DNA. D genes are given only for firm matches. Rows may omit the clone size; those that give it use once, few, many or a size class.

V: TRBV5-4; size: few; J: TRBJ2-1; D: TRBD1; CDR3: CASRPRQGKSYNEQFF; DNA: TGTGCCAGCAGACCAAGACAGGGCAAATCCTACAATGAGCAGTTCTTC
V: TRBV12-3/TRBV12-4; size: -; J: TRBJ2-3; D: -; CDR3: CASTRRGPGDTQYF; DNA: TGTGCCAGCACCAGGCGGGGGCCGGGGGATACGCAGTATTTT
V: TRBV5-4; size: few; J: TRBJ2-2; D: TRBD2; CDR3: CATAVGRAGELFF; DNA: TGTGCCACAGCGGTGGGGAGGGCCGGGGAGCTGTTTTTT
V: TRBV12-3/TRBV12-4; size: -; J: TRBJ1-2; D: -; CDR3: CASSLALWGLKGYTF; DNA: TGTGCCAGCAGTTTAGCGCTTTGGGGGCTAAAAGGCTACACCTTC
V: TRBV20-1; size: few; J: TRBJ2-5; D: TRBD2; CDR3: CSARGEAGAQETQYF; DNA: TGCAGTGCTAGAGGAGAGGCGGGAGCACAAGAGACCCAGTACTTC
V: TRBV12-3/TRBV12-4; size: many; J: TRBJ2-6; D: -; CDR3: CASSWGSSGANVLTF; DNA: TGTGCCAGCAGTTGGGGTAGCTCTGGGGCCAACGTCCTGACTTTC
V: TRBV4-3; size: -; J: TRBJ2-2; D: TRBD1; CDR3: CASSHGQGTGELFF; DNA: TGCGCCAGCAGCCATGGACAGGGCACCGGGGAGCTGTTTTTT
V: TRBV12-3/TRBV12-4; size: many; J: TRBJ2-3; D: TRBD2; CDR3: CASRLAGGGTDTQYF; DNA: TGTGCCAGCAGACTAGCGGGGGGCGGGACAGATACGCAGTATTTT
V: TRBV20-1; size: -; J: TRBJ2-7; D: TRBD1; CDR3: CSLGTGVPYEQYF; DNA: TGCAGTCTAGGGACAGGGGTTCCCTACGAGCAGTACTTC
V: TRBV7-9; size: -; J: TRBJ1-1; D: -; CDR3: CASSWMYTEAFF; DNA: TGTGCCAGCAGCTGGATGTACACTGAAGCTTTCTTT
V: TRBV7-6; size: -; J: TRBJ2-7; D: TRBD1; CDR3: CASSLAGQGAREQYF; DNA: TGTGCCAGCAGCTTAGCGGGACAGGGGGCAAGGGAGCAGTACTTC
V: TRBV7-9; size: -; J: TRBJ2-5; D: -; CDR3: CASSKEGGAQETQYF; DNA: TGTGCCAGCAGCAAAGAGGGAGGAGCGCAAGAGACCCAGTACTTC
V: TRBV28; size: many; J: TRBJ1-1; D: TRBD1; CDR3: CASSYPDRRNTEAFF; DNA: TGTGCCAGCAGTTACCCGGACAGGCGGAACACTGAAGCTTTCTTT
V: TRBV14; size: -; J: TRBJ2-7; D: TRBD1; CDR3: CASSQNPWDRITYEQYF; DNA: TGTGCCAGCAGCCAAAATCCATGGGACAGGATTACCTACGAGCAGTACTTC
V: TRBV20-1; size: -; J: TRBJ2-1; D: TRBD2; CDR3: CSARDPLAGDYNEQFF; DNA: TGCAGTGCTAGAGATCCACTAGCGGGGGACTACAATGAGCAGTTCTTC
V: TRBV27; size: few; J: TRBJ2-7; D: -; CDR3: CASSLDPTYEQYF; DNA: TGTGCCAGCAGTTTAGACCCTACCTACGAGCAGTACTTC
V: TRBV6-1; size: few; J: TRBJ2-1; D: TRBD2; CDR3: CASSPLAGAMVEQFF; DNA: TGTGCCAGCAGTCCGTTAGCGGGGGCCATGGTTGAGCAGTTCTTC
V: TRBV2; size: -; J: TRBJ1-4; D: -; CDR3: CAGLPVWANEKLFF; DNA: TGTGCCGGACTACCCGTGTGGGCTAATGAAAAACTGTTTTTT
V: TRBV4-2; size: few; J: TRBJ1-2; D: -; CDR3: CASSPTEVSGRRRLYGYTF; DNA: TGTGCCAGCAGCCCTACCGAGGTCTCTGGGCGGCGACGACTCTATGGCTACACCTTC
V: TRBV7-2; size: once; J: TRBJ1-5; D: -; CDR3: CASSLKSDYSNQPQHF; DNA: TGTGCCAGCAGCTTAAAGTCAGATTATAGCAATCAGCCCCAGCATTTT
V: TRBV6-6; size: -; J: TRBJ2-3; D: -; CDR3: CAIEGGTDTQYF; DNA: TGTGCCATCGAGGGGGGCACAGATACGCAGTATTTT
V: TRBV7-2; size: -; J: TRBJ2-3; D: TRBD2; CDR3: CASSLRGGSWNTQYF; DNA: TGTGCCAGCAGCTTACGCGGGGGGTCATGGAATACGCAGTATTTT
V: TRBV20-1; size: few; J: TRBJ2-1; D: -; CDR3: CSARDPRLASYNEQFF; DNA: TGCAGTGCTAGAGATCCCCGGCTAGCCTCCTACAATGAGCAGTTCTTC
V: TRBV12-3/TRBV12-4; size: -; J: TRBJ2-7; D: -; CDR3: CASSVTLYEQYF; DNA: TGTGCCAGCAGCGTTACCCTCTACGAGCAGTACTTC
V: TRBV7-2; size: few; J: TRBJ2-5; D: -; CDR3: CASREGRGLETQYF; DNA: TGTGCCAGCAGAGAAGGTCGGGGGTTGGAGACCCAGTACTTC
V: TRBV19; size: -; J: TRBJ2-2; D: -; CDR3: CASSIGENVYGGELFF; DNA: TGTGCCAGTAGTATAGGGGAGAATGTATACGGCGGGGAGCTGTTTTTT
V: TRBV5-1; size: few; J: TRBJ1-1; D: -; CDR3: CASSMDGQNTEAFF; DNA: TGCGCCAGCAGCATGGACGGACAGAACACTGAAGCTTTCTTT
V: TRBV21-1; size: -; J: TRBJ2-4; D: -; CDR3: CASSKVETGGAGPKNIQYF; DNA: TGTGCCAGCAGCAAAGTTGAAACAGGGGGCGCCGGCCCCAAAAACATTCAGTACTTC
V: TRBV12-3/TRBV12-4; size: -; J: TRBJ1-4; D: -; CDR3: CASARQILREEKLFF; DNA: TGTGCCAGCGCTCGTCAAATTCTGAGGGAAGAAAAACTGTTTTTT
V: TRBV11-2; size: few; J: TRBJ2-2; D: -; CDR3: CASSPSWGTGELFF; DNA: TGTGCCAGCAGCCCATCCTGGGGCACCGGGGAGCTGTTTTTT
V: TRBV5-1; size: -; J: TRBJ2-1; D: TRBD1; CDR3: CASHRGYYNEQFF; DNA: TGCGCCAGTCACAGGGGCTACTACAATGAGCAGTTCTTC
V: TRBV7-6; size: few; J: TRBJ2-1; D: -; CDR3: CASSHPSGGQFF; DNA: TGTGCCAGCAGTCATCCCTCGGGTGGGCAGTTCTTC
V: TRBV6-2/TRBV6-3; size: few; J: TRBJ2-1; D: TRBD2; CDR3: CASSRTSGGRLGGEQFF; DNA: TGTGCCAGCAGTCGGACTAGCGGGGGCCGCCTCGGGGGTGAGCAGTTCTTC
V: TRBV18; size: -; J: TRBJ2-1; D: TRBD2; CDR3: CASSKGLAGNNEQFF; DNA: TGTGCCAGCTCAAAGGGACTAGCGGGGAACAATGAGCAGTTCTTC
V: TRBV12-3/TRBV12-4; size: few; J: TRBJ1-6; D: TRBD1; CDR3: CASSRTTGGRNSPLHF; DNA: TGTGCCAGCAGTAGAACGACAGGGGGAAGGAATTCACCCCTCCACTTT
V: TRBV5-4; size: few; J: TRBJ1-1; D: -; CDR3: CASSSLADNTEAFF; DNA: TGTGCCAGCAGCTCGTTGGCCGATAACACTGAAGCTTTCTTT
V: TRBV20-1; size: few; J: TRBJ2-6; D: -; CDR3: CSARHHQGSGANVLTF; DNA: TGCAGTGCTAGGCATCATCAGGGCTCTGGGGCCAACGTCCTGACTTTC
V: TRBV7-3; size: -; J: TRBJ2-3; D: -; CDR3: CASSSGNPYTDTQYF; DNA: TGTGCCAGCAGCTCCGGGAATCCATACACAGATACGCAGTATTTT
V: TRBV5-1; size: few; J: TRBJ2-2; D: TRBD2; CDR3: CASSSGTSGDVGELFF; DNA: TGCGCCAGCAGCTCCGGGACTAGCGGGGATGTCGGGGAGCTGTTTTTT